These T cell receptor beta chains were read from a single sample in a study of response to subunit inactivated influenza vaccine. TCRdb analysed the RT-PCR reads with MiXCR anew, one entry per CDR3 protein. The data hold about 480,000 distinct CDR3 sequences, with 13% observed a single time. Source: PBMCs from blood, taken 40 to 50 days after vaccination. These receptors all stem from a man between 50 and 59 years old who received an inactivated influenza vaccine. Both conserved end residues are part of each CDR3. The order of the fields is V gene, J gene, D gene, clone size, CDR3 length, CDR3 protein, CDR3 DNA. The D gene is left open where the match is weak. Size values are once, few and many counts, or a class for expanded clones, and some rows have none.

TRBV12-3/TRBV12-4	TRBJ1-1	.	many	15	CASSLASLGGREAFF	TGTGCCAGCAGTTTAGCGTCCTTGGGGGGGCGCGAAGCTTTCTTT
TRBV2	TRBJ2-2	.	few	14	CASISGRSGGELFF	TGTGCCAGCATTTCAGGGAGGTCGGGCGGGGAGCTGTTTTTT
TRBV20-1	TRBJ2-3	.	many	13	CSARVGGLGTQYF	TGCAGTGCTAGAGTAGGGGGGCTAGGTACGCAGTATTTT
TRBV10-3	TRBJ1-6	TRBD1	few	13	CAISGTANSPLHF	TGTGCCATCAGCGGGACAGCCAATTCACCCCTCCACTTT
TRBV20-1	TRBJ2-1	TRBD2	many	15	CSAREGLAGYNEQFF	TGCAGTGCTAGAGAGGGACTAGCGGGATACAATGAGCAGTTCTTC
TRBV29-1	TRBJ2-4	.	.	14	CSVVSGGSKNIQYF	TGCAGCGTAGTTAGTGGGGGATCCAAAAACATTCAGTACTTC
TRBV10-3	TRBJ2-3	TRBD2	.	17	CAISVTSGEGNTDTQYF	TGTGCCATCAGTGTGACTAGCGGGGAAGGAAACACAGATACGCAGTATTTT
TRBV21-1	TRBJ2-1	.	few	14	CASSMLPIYNEQFF	TGTGCCAGCAGCATGCTACCAATATACAATGAGCAGTTCTTC
TRBV12-3/TRBV12-4	TRBJ2-7	.	many	14	CASSTNGGDYEQYF	TGTGCCAGCAGTACCAACGGCGGGGACTACGAGCAGTACTTC
TRBV7-2	TRBJ2-3	TRBD2	.	17	CASSLVGTSGGGDTQYF	TGTGCCAGCAGCTTAGTTGGAACTAGCGGGGGAGGAGATACGCAGTATTTT
TRBV27	TRBJ1-4	.	.	13	CASAQGRNEKLFF	TGTGCCAGCGCACAGGGCCGAAATGAAAAACTGTTTTTT
TRBV7-6	TRBJ2-3	.	.	15	CASSLSRLSTDTQYF	TGTGCCAGCAGCTTATCGCGCCTCAGCACAGATACGCAGTATTTT
TRBV3-1	TRBJ1-6	.	.	14	CASSQDLRGSPLHF	TGTGCCAGCAGCCAAGATTTGAGGGGCTCACCCCTCCACTTT
TRBV6-2/TRBV6-3	TRBJ2-2	TRBD1	.	19	CASTDISRTGGMGTGELFF	TGTGCCAGCACCGACATCTCTCGGACAGGGGGCATGGGCACCGGGGAGCTGTTTTTT
TRBV7-2	TRBJ2-7	.	few	14	CASSLGINYYEQYF	TGTGCCAGCAGCTTAGGTATCAATTACTACGAGCAGTACTTC
TRBV6-4	TRBJ2-2	.	.	13	CATRRENTGELFF	TGTGCCACCCGACGGGAGAACACCGGGGAGCTGTTTTTT
TRBV15	TRBJ2-7	.	few	13	CATSRGTFYEQYF	TGTGCCACCAGCAGAGGGACTTTCTACGAGCAGTACTTC
TRBV20-1	TRBJ2-7	.	many	15	CSAREGGTGSYEQYF	TGCAGTGCCCGAGAAGGGGGAACAGGCTCCTACGAGCAGTACTTC
TRBV4-2	TRBJ2-2	TRBD2	few	17	CASSYGLAGGGTGELFF	TGTGCCAGCAGCTATGGACTAGCGGGGGGTGGCACCGGGGAGCTGTTTTTT
TRBV6-5	TRBJ2-1	.	many	13	CASSYYLYNEQFF	TGTGCCAGCAGTTACTACCTTTATAATGAGCAGTTCTTC
TRBV7-2	TRBJ2-5	.	many	13	CASSPGPQETQYF	TGCGCCAGCAGCCCCGGTCCCCAAGAGACCCAGTACTTC
TRBV7-9	TRBJ2-7	TRBD2	few	16	CASSLAVRSGTYEQYF	TGTGCCAGCAGCTTAGCGGTACGAAGCGGGACCTACGAGCAGTACTTC
TRBV5-1	TRBJ2-5	TRBD1	.	15	CASSLGTGWEETQYF	TGCGCCAGCAGCTTGGGGACAGGGTGGGAAGAGACCCAGTACTTC
TRBV5-1	TRBJ2-1	.	many	15	CASSLFAGTGNEQFF	TGCGCCAGCAGCTTGTTCGCAGGCACGGGCAATGAGCAGTTCTTC
TRBV18	TRBJ2-2	TRBD1	.	15	CASSAQGRMTGELFF	TGTGCCAGCTCGGCACAGGGGAGAATGACCGGGGAGCTGTTTTTT
TRBV12-3/TRBV12-4	TRBJ2-2	TRBD2	.	16	CASSKALAGAPGELFF	TGTGCCAGCAGCAAGGCACTAGCGGGGGCCCCCGGGGAGCTGTTTTTT
TRBV24-1	TRBJ2-2	.	few	17	CATSPTPPGDWTGELFF	TGTGCCACCAGTCCAACCCCACCGGGGGACTGGACCGGGGAGCTGTTTTTT
TRBV7-2	TRBJ1-2	.	.	14	CASSLGVNNYGYTF	TGTGCCAGCAGCTTAGGCGTCAATAACTATGGCTACACCTTC
TRBV12-3/TRBV12-4	TRBJ2-7	.	few	14	CASSFGQTSYEQYF	TGTGCCAGCAGTTTCGGCCAGACCTCCTACGAGCAGTACTTC
TRBV13	TRBJ2-7	.	few	13	CASSPVGTYEQYF	TGTGCCAGCAGCCCGGTCGGGACCTACGAGCAGTACTTC
TRBV6-2/TRBV6-3	TRBJ2-3	.	many	15	CASNYRGGYTDTQYF	TGTGCCAGCAACTACAGGGGAGGGTACACAGATACGCAGTATTTT
TRBV7-2	TRBJ1-4	.	.	15	CASSYTRGVNEKLFF	TGTGCCAGCAGCTACACCCGGGGGGTTAATGAAAAACTGTTTTTT
TRBV10-3	TRBJ2-5	TRBD1	few	15	CAISESPTGDETQYF	TGTGCCATCAGTGAGTCGCCGACAGGGGACGAGACCCAGTACTTC
TRBV7-2	TRBJ2-7	TRBD2	many	12	CASRAGGGEQYF	TGTGCCAGCAGAGCGGGAGGAGGTGAGCAGTACTTC
TRBV5-1	TRBJ1-2	.	few	14	CASHRPGQNYGYTF	TGCGCCAGCCATCGCCCAGGCCAGAACTATGGCTACACCTTC
TRBV11-3	TRBJ2-4	.	few	16	CASPHGAGQFGNIQYF	TGTGCCAGCCCCCACGGGGCAGGGCAGTTTGGAAACATTCAGTACTTC
TRBV4-3	TRBJ2-5	TRBD2	.	17	CASSQRRASGIGETQYF	TGCGCCAGCAGCCAACGCCGGGCTAGCGGGATTGGGGAGACCCAGTACTTC
TRBV20-1	TRBJ2-3	.	.	13	CSARGHFTDTQYF	TGCAGTGCTAGAGGGCACTTCACAGATACGCAGTATTTT
TRBV6-5	TRBJ2-2	.	.	15	CASSYRTLNTGELFF	TGTGCCAGCAGTTACAGAACGCTAAACACCGGGGAGCTGTTTTTT
TRBV7-9	TRBJ2-3	.	few	16	CASSLVSWGVPDTQYF	TGTGCCAGCAGCTTAGTGTCCTGGGGGGTCCCAGATACGCAGTATTTT
TRBV11-2	TRBJ1-2	.	.	16	CASSLVRTAVHYGYTF	TGTGCCAGCAGCTTAGTTAGGACAGCGGTCCACTATGGCTACACCTTC
TRBV12-3/TRBV12-4	TRBJ1-1	.	.	13	CASSSALWAEAFF	TGTGCCAGCAGTTCCGCCCTGTGGGCTGAAGCTTTCTTT
TRBV6-1	TRBJ2-3	.	.	16	CARSLRHLTSTDTQYF	TGTGCCAGGAGTCTCCGACATCTTACTAGCACAGATACGCAGTATTTT
TRBV5-1	TRBJ2-4	.	few	14	CASSSGLEGNIQYF	TGCGCCAGCAGCTCCGGACTTGAGGGAAACATTCAGTACTTC